This entry features one TCR beta chain sequence. These data are taken from a study of T cell responses to AZD1222 COVID-19 vaccine. Using immunoSEQ multiplex PCR, the repertoire was profiled, and TCRdb retains in-frame clones only, with some absent. This sample has some 63,000 clones; about 91% occur once, and the top ten carry about 5.9%. The sequence was obtained from an adult who received the AZD1222 COVID-19 vaccine. The material was peripheral blood, obtained 28 days after the second AZD1222 dose.

Written as DNA, the CDR3 is TGTGCCAGCAGTCGGACTAGCGGGGGGCAGTACGAGCAGTACTTC. It yields the protein CASSRTSGGQYEQYF. The V gene is TRBV7-2, the J gene TRBJ2-7, with 14 positions matching TRBD2. Germline CDR1 reads SGHTA; CDR2 reads FQGNSA. The CDR3 loop spans 15 amino acids. V lost 6 bases and J lost 4; bases outside the gene matches: 5.